This note documents a single T cell receptor (beta chain) sequence. The antigen is undetermined. The data are from a study of post-analysis software for immune sequencing data. Study outcomes and limitations: Same-batch samples co-clustered strongly by F measure. With TRBV5-6, TRBV5-1 and TRBV20-1 included, 5 or 6 TRBV segments were more frequent in patients than in controls.

In germline, CDR1 is SGHAT, CDR2 FQNNGV. The CDR3 runs to 14 residues. Trimming took 7 bases from V and 1 from J, leaving 13 bases between them. Unique-molecular-identifier-tagged TCR beta cDNA libraries were used. The yield from roughly 1 to 10 million T cells was 500,000 or so cDNA molecules in total. MiXCR was run by TCRdb on the PCR reads, yielding one entry per CDR3 protein. Of under 650,000 distinct CDR3 sequences listed, roughly 45% are singletons. The clonotype comes from a girl aged 5-17 years with multiple sclerosis. The sequenced sample was blood. The chain has TRBV11-2 and TRBJ1-1; weak D call: TRBD1 (6 bases). CDR3 coding DNA: TGTGCCAGCACCGGGGGCGCCGGGAACACTGAAGCTTTCTTT. This gives the protein CASTGGAGNTEAFF.